The next 22 T cell receptor beta chains were all read from a single sample in a study of regulatory T cells in long-lasting Graves disease. Time point given: newly diagnosed GD, antithyroid drugs for less than 3 months. The TCR library used RNA extracted from PBMCs. Libraries of TCR beta came from iRepertoire HTBI primers plus Arm-PCR of CDR3 regions. One entry per CDR3 protein, called by TCRdb with MiXCR from the multiplex PCR reads. The repertoire holds hundreds of thousands of distinct CDR3 sequences, with roughly 16% as singletons. The same specimen was also included in a second study, on T cells in Graves' hyperthyroidism and ophthalmopathy.

Sequenced here: peripheral blood mononuclear cells (PBMCs), sampled at new diagnosis, from a patient treated with antithyroid drugs. These receptor sequences come from a woman in her 30s with Graves disease.

This clonotype has just a few counts. This chain connects TRBV20-1 to TRBJ2-7; D unresolved. There are 10 residues in the CDR3. V was pared by 6 bases and J by 6 bases, with 9 bases between. The germline CDR1 and CDR2 sequences are DFQATT and SNEGSKA (reference sequence). CDR3 in amino acids: CSALTTEQYF. The DNA of the CDR3 is TGCAGTGCGCTTACTACCGAGCAGTACTTC.

This clonotype showed up just a few times. This CDR3 is CAITGRLDAKLFF. For the CDR3, the DNA is TGTGCCATCACCGGTAGATTGGACGCAAAACTGTTTTTT. The chain carries TRBV10-3 and TRBJ1-4, with D uncertain. Germline V gene sequence: CDR1 ENHRY, CDR2 SYGVKD. V dropped 7 bases and J dropped 10 bases, with 16 bases sitting between them. CDR3 length equals 13 residues.

Many counts were recorded for this clonotype. V is TRBV27 and J is TRBJ1-2; no reliable D call. CDR1 and CDR2 (germline): MNHEY, SMNVEV (reference sequence). The CDR3 runs 15 residues. Trimming removed 4 bases from V and 8 bases from J, with 20 bases in between. Here the CDR3 DNA reads TGTGCCAGCAGTTCGTCGAGCCTCCATTTGTACGGCTACACCTTC. Translation gives CASSSSSLHLYGYTF.

This clonotype was counted many times. V and J are TRBV7-9 and TRBJ2-3; D is perhaps TRBD1 (5 bases). This CDR3 contains 14 residues. Germline loops: CDR1 SEHNR, CDR2 FQNEAQ (reference sequence). V lost 5 bases and J 3 bases, leaving 12 bases between the germline ends. The CDR3: CASSRGSRTDTQYF. The CDR3 nucleotides read TGTGCCAGCAGCAGGGGTTCAAGGACAGATACGCAGTATTTT.

This clonotype has just a few counts. V is TRBV6-2 or TRBV6-3 and J is TRBJ1-1; perhaps TRBD1 as D (6 bases). Germline V gene sequence: CDR1 MNHEY, CDR2 SVGEGT. The CDR3 consists of 15 residues. V lost 5 bases and J 0 bases, leaving 13 bases between the germline ends. The CDR3 region is CASSARQVMNTEAFF. DNA of the CDR3: TGTGCCAGCAGTGCCCGACAGGTTATGAACACTGAAGCTTTCTTT.

A few counts support this clonotype. This chain uses TRBV18 with TRBJ2-5; 8 positions match TRBD1. The CDR3 sequence is 14 residues long. Germline V gives CDR1 KGHSH, CDR2 LQKENI. V was pared by 3 bases and J by 5 bases, with 5 bases of the junction left unmatched. This CDR3 reads CASSPLDRVETQYF. The DNA for the CDR3 is TGTGCCAGCTCACCGTTGGACAGGGTTGAGACCCAGTACTTC.

This clonotype was counted only a few times. The V gene is TRBV13, the J gene TRBJ2-5, with D maybe TRBD2 (7 bases). Germline assignment: CDR1 PRHDT and CDR2 FYEKMQ (reference sequence). This CDR3 spans 15 amino acids. Trimming took 4 bases from V and 4 from J, leaving 16 bases between them. CDR3 DNA: TGTGCCAGCAGCTCCTGGGGGGGCAGTAGAGAGACCCAGTACTTC. This encodes CASSSWGGSRETQYF.

The table lists this clonotype with many counts. J is TRBJ2-3 and V is TRBV7-9, with 10 nucleotides matching TRBD2. Germline values: CDR1 SEHNR, CDR2 FQNEAQ (reference sequence). The CDR3 contains 17 residues. V was clipped by 1 base and J by 1 base; unmatched bases: 5. The CDR3 sequence is CASSLGASGSRTDTQYF. Written as DNA, the CDR3 is TGTGCCAGCAGCTTAGGGGCTAGCGGGAGTCGCACAGATACGCAGTATTTT.

On this clonotype itself: This may arise from a read error, as a much more abundant clone is one base away. In DNA form, the CDR3 reads TGTGCCAGCAGTTTTGCGGACGAAGGAAACACCATATATTTT. Residues: CASSFADEGNTIYF. V usage is TRBV12-3 or TRBV12-4 and J usage is TRBJ1-3; D is undetermined. Trimming removed 3 bases from V and 4 bases from J, with 10 bases in between. The CDR3 covers 14 residues.

The chain uses TRBV20-1 and TRBJ2-7; D not resolved. V lost 7 bases to trimming and J lost 2 bases, with 12 bases between them. This CDR3 has 12 residues. The germline V gene encodes CDR1 DFQATT and CDR2 SNEGSKA (reference sequence). DNA for the CDR3: TGCAGTGTGGCTCCCAGCGCCTACGAGCAGTACTTC. Translating it yields CSVAPSAYEQYF.

This chain uses TRBV6-1 with TRBJ1-4; 8 bases line up with TRBD1. V lost 5 bases to trimming and J lost 12 bases; unmatched junction nucleotides: 11. The CDR3 spans 14 residues. Germline loops: CDR1 MNHNS, CDR2 SASEGT. The DNA for the CDR3 is TGTGCCAGCAGTACCGACAGGGGCAGCGGAGAACTGTTTTTT. This codes for CASSTDRGSGELFF.

In its sample, this clonotype was seen many times. The chain recombines TRBV2 with TRBJ2-7; D unresolved. Germline CDR1 and CDR2: SNHLY and FYNNEI. This CDR3 is 11 amino acids long. V was cut by 1 base and J by 4 bases, with 2 bases left in between. CDR3: CASSEVYEQYF. In DNA form, the CDR3 reads TGTGCCAGCAGTGAAGTTTACGAGCAGTACTTC.

On this clonotype: At one boundary the junction diverges from the germline segment, which might be a read error. This chain joins TRBV28 and TRBJ1-1; D ambiguous. Germline CDR1 and CDR2: MDHEN and SYDVKM. There are 14 residues in the CDR3. This CDR3 is CASSLPSMNTEALF. CDR3 bases: TGTGCCAGCAGCCTCCCATCAATGAACACTGAAGCTCTCTTT.

This clonotype was detected ten times or more. This chain connects TRBV12-3 or TRBV12-4 to TRBJ1-5; D may be TRBD1 (5 bases). This CDR3 is 15 amino acids long. Trimming left V 3 bases short and J 2 bases short, with 11 bases between. The DNA of the CDR3 is TGTGCCAGCAGTTTTGCTACAGGTCGCAATCAGCCCCAGCATTTT. Translation gives CASSFATGRNQPQHF.

This clonotype was recorded at least ten times. The chain carries TRBV10-3 and TRBJ1-6; D is ambiguous. Germline V gene data show CDR1 as ENHRY and CDR2 as SYGVKD. The CDR3 contains 13 residues. Trimming took off 5 bases at V and 13 bases at J, with 15 bases between the two ends. In DNA form, the CDR3 reads TGTGCCATCAGTAGGAATGGAGTTTTCCCCCTCCACTTT. It translates to CAISRNGVFPLHF.

Many counts were recorded for this clonotype. This CDR3 reads CASSQDGKYSSTDTQYF. CDR3 coding DNA: TGTGCCAGCAGCCAAGATGGAAAATACTCTAGCACAGATACGCAGTATTTT. This sequence joins TRBV3-1 and TRBJ2-3; D unclear. The germline CDR1 and CDR2 sequences are LGHDT and YNNKEL (reference sequence). The V end was cut by 0 bases, the J end by 0 bases, with 13 bases between. CDR3 length: 17 residues.

This clonotype was seen repeatedly, ten times or more. J is TRBJ2-7 and V is TRBV27, with a tentative D call TRBD2 (7 bases). CDR3 length: 15 amino acids. V was clipped by 3 bases and J by 1 base, with 13 bases between them. Per germline, CDR1 MNHEY and CDR2 SMNVEV (reference sequence). The CDR3 DNA reads as TGTGCCAGCAGTTTGAACAGGGAGGGGTCCTACGAGCAGTACTTC. It specifies CASSLNREGSYEQYF.

This clonotype has only a few counts. This sequence joins TRBV27 and TRBJ1-3, with D tentatively TRBD1 (5 bases). The CDR3 runs 15 residues. Germline values: CDR1 MNHEY, CDR2 SMNVEV (reference sequence). The V end was cut by 5 bases, the J end by 0 bases, with 11 bases between. The CDR3 loop is CASSPGTYSGNTIYF. The CDR3 nucleotides are TGTGCCAGCAGTCCAGGGACCTACTCTGGAAACACCATATATTTT.

V usage is TRBV29-1 and J usage is TRBJ2-1; D might be TRBD2 (5 bases). The length of the CDR3 is 13 residues. Trimming pared 4 bases from V and 2 bases from J, leaving 9 bases between. Germline loops: CDR1 SQVTM, CDR2 ANQGSEA. The CDR3 DNA is TGCAGCGTTGGACTACTAACCTACAATGAGCAGTTCTTC. Amino acid sequence: CSVGLLTYNEQFF.

This clonotype was counted only a few times. This chain uses TRBV5-1 with TRBJ1-2; no reliable D call. CDR3 size: 14 residues. Germline-derived CDR1 and CDR2 are SGHRS and YFSETQ. V was shortened by 4 bases and J by 5 bases, with 15 bases between the two germline ends. In DNA, the CDR3 is TGCGCCAGCAGCATGGAACGTGGCTATTATGGCTACACCTTC. Its protein product is CASSMERGYYGYTF.

The chain is built from TRBV5-1 and TRBJ2-7, with a weak D call TRBD1 (6 bases). V shed 8 bases and J shed 4 bases, with 16 bases lying between them. Per the germline V gene, CDR1 is SGHRS and CDR2 is YFSETQ. The CDR3 extends over 13 amino acids. The CDR3 sequence is CASQRGSEYEQYF. CDR3 DNA: TGCGCCAGTCAAAGGGGGAGCGAATACGAGCAGTACTTC.

V is TRBV15 and J is TRBJ2-1; D could derive from TRBD1 or TRBD2 (5 bases each). V lost 3 bases and J 3 bases, leaving 12 bases between the germline ends. The germline V gene encodes CDR1 LNHNV and CDR2 YYDKDF (reference sequence). This CDR3 region has 15 residues. In DNA, the CDR3 is TGTGCCACCAGCAGGGGGGTCTCCGGCTACAATGAGCAGTTCTTC. Protein product: CATSRGVSGYNEQFF.